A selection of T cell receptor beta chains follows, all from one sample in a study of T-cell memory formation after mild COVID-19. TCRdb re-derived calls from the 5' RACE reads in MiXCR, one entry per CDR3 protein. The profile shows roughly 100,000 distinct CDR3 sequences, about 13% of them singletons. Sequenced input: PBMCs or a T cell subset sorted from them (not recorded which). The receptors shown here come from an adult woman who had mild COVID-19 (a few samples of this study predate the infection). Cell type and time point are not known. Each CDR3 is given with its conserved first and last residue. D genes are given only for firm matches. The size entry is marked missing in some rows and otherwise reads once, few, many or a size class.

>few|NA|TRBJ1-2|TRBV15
TGTGCCACCAGCGTAAAGATGACAGGAGATGGCTACACCTTC
CATSVKMTGDGYTF
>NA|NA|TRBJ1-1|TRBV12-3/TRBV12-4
TGTGCCAGCAGTTTTACCTTAGCGGACACTGAAGCTTTCTTT
CASSFTLADTEAFF
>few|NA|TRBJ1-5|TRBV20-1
TGCAGTGCTAGGCCTCGGAGAGAGGTCTTCAACAATCAGCCCCAGCATTTT
CSARPRREVFNNQPQHF
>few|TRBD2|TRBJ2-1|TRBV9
TGTGCCAGCAGCCCCGGGGGGAATGAGCAGTTCTTC
CASSPGGNEQFF
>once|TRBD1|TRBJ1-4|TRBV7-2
TGTGCCAGCAGCTGGGGGACAGACGAAAAACTGTTTTTT
CASSWGTDEKLFF
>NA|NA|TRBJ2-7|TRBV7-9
TGTGCCAGCAGCTCGGGGTTCACCTACGAGCAGTACTTC
CASSSGFTYEQYF
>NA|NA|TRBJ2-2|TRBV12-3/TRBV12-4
TGTGCCAGCAGTTCCGCTAGGGGCGGGGAGCTGTTTTTT
CASSSARGGELFF
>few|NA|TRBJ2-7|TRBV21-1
TGTGCCAGCAGCAAAGAACAGGGATCATCGAGTGGCTACGAGCAGTACTTC
CASSKEQGSSSGYEQYF
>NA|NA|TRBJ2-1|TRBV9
TGTGCCAGCAGCGTAGTCTGGCAGGGTTACAATGAGCAGTTCTTC
CASSVVWQGYNEQFF
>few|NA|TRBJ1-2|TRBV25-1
TGTGCCAGCAGTGGGGCCACCAACTATGGCTACACCTTC
CASSGATNYGYTF
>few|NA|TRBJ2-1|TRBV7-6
TGTGCCAGCAGCTTAGTACAAGCTGGCGGGGCGTTATACAATGAGCAGTTCTTC
CASSLVQAGGALYNEQFF
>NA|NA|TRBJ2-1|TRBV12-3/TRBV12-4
TGTGCCAGCAGCCCGACAAACCCGATACCAGGGGCGAGTGAGCAGTTCTTC
CASSPTNPIPGASEQFF
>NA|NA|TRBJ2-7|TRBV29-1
TGCAGCGTTGGACAGAGCTCCTACGAGCAGTACTTC
CSVGQSSYEQYF
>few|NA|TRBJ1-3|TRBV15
TGTGCCACCAGCAGGAAATCTGGAAACACCATATATTTT
CATSRKSGNTIYF
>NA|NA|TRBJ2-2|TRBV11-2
TGTGCCAGCAGGGTGGGCGCCGGGGAGCTGTTTTTT
CASRVGAGELFF
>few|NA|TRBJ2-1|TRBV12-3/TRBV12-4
TGTGCCAGCAGCCAGGGACGGAATGAGCAGTTCTTC
CASSQGRNEQFF
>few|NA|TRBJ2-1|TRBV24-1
TGTGCCAACCTCGACAGGAACAATGAGCAGTTCTTC
CANLDRNNEQFF
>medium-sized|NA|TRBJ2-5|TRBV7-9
TGTGCCAGCAGGGTACAGGGCTTCCAGACCCAGTACTTC
CASRVQGFQTQYF